This T cell receptor (beta chain) was found in a study of siplizumab effects on memory and regulatory T cells. Study results and caveats: Many proliferating CD4+ or CD8+ clones remained unclassified. Roughly 75-96% of them could not be assigned either a naive or a memory phenotype.

With respect to this clone: Its antigen is currently unknown.

Per sample, the assay covered roughly 9.2 x 10^4 TCR templates. Sequencing was performed with immunoSEQ multiplex PCR; in TCRdb, only in-frame clones are kept and a portion is missing. Among roughly 100,000 clones listed, roughly nine tenths were seen once. Input material: CD4+ T cells sorted from blood. This clonotype originated in a human donor in good health.

CDR3 nucleotides: TGTGCCAGCAGTGAGCGGGAAAGCTCCTACAATGAGCAGTTCTTC. Protein sequence: CASSERESSYNEQFF. The V call is TRBV6-4, the J call TRBJ2-1; D is perhaps TRBD2 (6 bases). The CDR3 extends over 15 amino acids. V shed 3 bases and J shed 0 bases, with 9 bases lying between them. Germline V gives CDR1 MRHNA, CDR2 SNTAGT.